This entry is about one T cell receptor beta chain. Germline loops: CDR1 KGHSH, CDR2 LQKENI. The CDR3 contains 13 residues. V was pared by 0 bases and J by 8 bases, with 10 bases between. Authors' analysis steps: Amplification of reference gene primers was used by the study to estimate nucleated cell counts. The protocol was immunoSEQ multiplex PCR, while the TCRdb copy is restricted to in-frame clones and leaves out a portion. V and J calls plus clone size are reproduced from that table; the DNA served to infer D and trimming. This table has around 100,000 clones, 75% to 90% appearing once. The data originate from a study of blood T cell repertoires in COVID-19. Whole-study context: Sites in the United States, Italy and Spain provided acute and convalescent COVID-19 samples. Sources were T cells, B-cell-depleted T cells, or PBMCs; the material itself was cDNA or gDNA.

The J gene is TRBJ1-2, the V gene TRBV18; D perhaps matches TRBD1 (6 bases). What was sequenced was peripheral blood. The TCR comes from a woman aged 55-70 years with COVID-19, enrolled during active disease. The CDR3 DNA sequence: TGTGCCAGCTCACCACCGGACAGAGGGGGCTACACCTTC. Protein: CASSPPDRGGYTF.